The sequence of this T cell receptor beta chain was determined in a study of identical twins. TCRdb called the 5' RACE reads again in MiXCR, with one record for every CDR3 protein. The sample comprises 1.5 million or so distinct CDR3 sequences, 25% to 35% of which are singletons, and about 0.27% rests with the top ten. Study-wide results and caveats: Beta clonotypes that were abundant in cord blood contained fewer insertions, a pattern absent from memory repertoires. Excess twin sharing in beta out-of-frame sequences was weaker.

A few counts support this clonotype. Its specificity is unknown. CDR1 SNHLY and CDR2 FYNNEI come from the germline V gene. The V end lost 8 bases, the J end lost 3 bases, and 9 bases lay between the germline ends. The CDR3 is made up of 12 amino acids. The TCR was taken from a newborn girl in good health. The sequenced sample was cord blood. V is TRBV2 and J is TRBJ2-3; TRBD2 is a possible D gene (6 bases). DNA of the CDR3: TGTGCCAGCGGAGGGGAGACAGATACGCAGTATTTT. Protein product: CASGGETDTQYF.